This TCR beta chain originates from a study of response to subunit inactivated influenza vaccine. Regarding the study as a whole: There was a suggestion from the authors that each seasonal influenza vaccination recruits few new T cells.

MiXCR, applied by TCRdb to the RT-PCR reads, yields one record per CDR3 protein. The repertoire includes hundreds of thousands of distinct CDR3 sequences, less than 15% of them detected once, and 7.6% sits in the top ten. The CDR3 length is 14 residues. V lost 6 bases and J lost 3; bases outside the gene matches: 4. Per germline, CDR1 MNHEY and CDR2 SMNVEV (reference sequence). There are a few counts of this clonotype. As yet, its antigen is unknown. Source: PBMCs from blood, taken around 15 days before vaccination. The J gene is TRBJ2-5, the V gene TRBV27, with 10 bases identical to TRBD2. The clonotype comes from a middle-aged man who received an inactivated influenza vaccine. The CDR3 DNA follows: TGTGCCAGCAGGGTAGCGGGGGGAAAAGAGACCCAGTACTTC. It specifies CASRVAGGKETQYF.